This TCR beta chain came from a study of shared clonotypes between healthy human individuals. Study-level results: Of the naive CD4 clonotypes, roughly 5.5% were shared across a handful of donors.

Per the authors' pipeline: In the immunoSEQ data, sequences were junction-only and lacked quality scores, so filtering differed. Libraries were prepared by immunoSEQ multiplex PCR; TCRdb keeps only in-frame clonotypes and omits some of them. V, J and clone size derive from that table, while D and trimming were established from the DNA sequence. In the table there are 1.5 million to 2.5 million clones, roughly 94% of which are singletons. As defined, naive CD8 cells were CD45RO-negative and positively selected for CCR7, with terminally differentiated effector memory CD45RA+ cells excluded. The CDR3 runs to 17 residues. For this clone: Its specificity is not known.

The receptor was isolated from a man between 18 and 35 years old in good health. Material for sequencing was naive CD8+ T cells sorted from blood. J is TRBJ1-2 and V is TRBV21-1; the table assigns TRBD1, which was not confirmed against the DNA. TRBV21-1 is an annotated pseudogene. CDR3 sequence: CASSKDAGGKTNYGYTF. The CDR3 DNA follows: TGTGCCAGCAGCAAAGACGCAGGGGGAAAAACTAACTATGGCTACACCTTC.